This T cell receptor (beta chain) was profiled in a study of blood T cells in healthy people across ages (dated by TCRdb to 2013 to 2016). Notes on the research overall: In model experiments, template switching captured roughly one uniquely barcoded TCR beta cDNA molecule for every two T cells. Using deep sequencing normalized with unique cDNA molecular identifiers, the study measured how TCR beta repertoire diversity changes with age. The donors were divided into four age groups: young (average around 15 years), middle-aged (about 40), aged (approximately 62) and long-lived (approximately 74). For two donors (one aged 18 to 29 and one aged 80 or older), the study analyzed two additional independent replicas of 1 million unique cDNA reads from the same blood draw.

Regarding this clonotype: The antigen this receptor binds is unknown. It has no much larger one-base neighbor in the sample; base qualities were not kept.

Relative to germline, V is missing 0 bases and J is missing 0 bases, with 5 bases of the junction outside any gene match. The CDR3 covers 18 residues, taking in both the cysteine and the phenylalanine. Here the CDR3 DNA is all that survives: 54 bases in frame from base 1. CDR1 and CDR2 are read off the germline V gene as SGHRS and YFSETQ. Libraries were prepared through 5' RACE. TCRdb names Illumina HiSeq 2500 as the instrument used. A second PCR of about 7 to 12 cycles was run with a J-beta primer mix and a sample-barcoded 5' primer. A unique molecular identifier was introduced onto each TCR beta cDNA molecule by a template-switch 5' adaptor carrying 12 random nucleotides. Each sample yielded at least 3 million CDR3-containing paired-end reads. First-strand cDNA was synthesized from all RNA with the Mint cDNA synthesis kit, primed by a TRBC-specific oligonucleotide. Following uracil-DNA glycosylase treatment, all cDNA underwent a first 18-cycle PCR with the universal primers M1SS and BC2_uni_R. As for the authors' bioinformatics: Each sample was normalized by randomly selecting 1 million high-quality reads, each carrying a distinct molecular identifier. Instead of being binned into consensus sequences, reads that shared molecular identifiers were thrown out. CDR3 identification, clonotype clustering and error correction used MiTCR with a Q25 quality threshold and the strictest error-elimination algorithm. A nonparametric unseen species model using Euler transformation provided a lower-bound estimate of total TCR beta diversity. The public reads were reanalyzed by TCRdb: fastp trimming at Q25, MiXCR alignment, in-frame beta chains only. Each CDR3 protein appears once, grouped with its most common genes and DNA. Clone size and V and J calls follow TCRdb, not the original study. Present in this sample are 450,000 to 650,000 distinct CDR3 sequences, about 25% of which were seen just once. The ten largest account for roughly 9% of the sample.

General study outcomes and caveats: As age increased, observed TCR beta diversity per million T cells dropped in a roughly linear way, and a significant reduction was already evident by age about 40. Observed TCR beta diversity correlated strongly with the percentage of naive T cells measured by flow cytometry. The CMV infection status of donors was not known, potentially confounding age-related changes in expanded clonotypes. Estimates of total diversity from one million sequenced T cells were regarded as lower bounds and underestimates. Conclusive comparison of naive and antigen-experienced compartments was prevented by the profiling of bulk unsorted PBMCs. Compared with the aged group, the long-lived group had more naive CD4+ T cells, fewer expanded clones and increased TCR diversity, suggesting age selection.

Systemically healthy Caucasian individuals from Russia, approximately 39 in total and aged about 6 to 100 years, were included as donors. About 9.1 milliliters of peripheral blood were collected from each donor into EDTA-treated Vacutainer tubes. Ficoll-Paque density-gradient centrifugation was used to isolate PBMCs, with at least 6.5 million per sample. Trizol reagent was used to extract total RNA from PBMCs, with at least 5 micrograms per sample. For every donor, flow cytometry on a PBMC aliquot measured the percentage of naive CD45RAhigh/CD27high T cells. These data are also associated with another study on T cells of mothers and their children. The second publication reports: Nine systemically healthy Caucasian individuals served as donors, namely three mothers together with their six children. cDNA synthesis used all of the extracted RNA, with around 1.4 ug of RNA in each 15 ul reaction. In the second PCR, sample barcodes and 2-4 random nucleotides were introduced via the M1S primer. Over 9.5 million TCR beta CDR3 reads came from each mother, compared with around 3 million reads from each child. In both related and unrelated pairs, thymic selection shapes the output of TCR recombination in a similar way, with inherited differences having only a minor effect. Normalized repertoire overlap was always found to be slightly, but never significantly, higher in related mother-child pairs than in unrelated mother-child pairs. With a sensitivity of roughly 93 clones per million clonotypes, no persistent microchimeric T cell clones were detected. Deep NGS was used in the study to compare the TCR beta repertoires of mothers and children and to look for features that separate related mother-child pairs from unrelated individuals. The mean age was roughly 40 +/- 4 years for the mothers and around 10 +/- 4 years for the children. After adapter ligation with NEBNext reagents, the libraries were sequenced on Illumina HiSeq 2000 with 100+100 nt paired-end reads. To prevent cross-contamination, the mother and child libraries were prepared a month apart and were sequenced in separate runs. Each donor had between roughly 450,000 and 2,300,000 distinct TCR beta clonotypes identified. Naive TCR beta clonotypes were estimated from low-frequency clonotypes matched to each donor's FACS-determined naive share, without sorting.

The receptor was derived from a boy aged 10-17 years in good health. The sample consisted of blood. The chain uses TRBV5-1 and TRBJ2-1, with 11 middle bases fitting TRBD2. The CDR3 amino acid sequence is: CASSLEGSGRASYNEQFF. In nucleotides, the sequence is TGCGCCAGCAGCTTGGAAGGTAGCGGGAGGGCCTCCTACAATGAGCAGTTCTTC.